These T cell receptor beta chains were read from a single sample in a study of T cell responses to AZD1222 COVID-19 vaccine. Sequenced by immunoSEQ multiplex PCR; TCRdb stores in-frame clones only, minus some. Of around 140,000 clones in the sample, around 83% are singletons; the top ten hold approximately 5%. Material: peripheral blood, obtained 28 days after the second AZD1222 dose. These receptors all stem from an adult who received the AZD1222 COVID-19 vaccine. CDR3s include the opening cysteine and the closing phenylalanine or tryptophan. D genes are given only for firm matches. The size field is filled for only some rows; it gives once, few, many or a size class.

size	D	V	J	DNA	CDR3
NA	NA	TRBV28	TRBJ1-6	TGTGCCAGCAGTACGGGGAATTTGAATTCACCCCTCCACTTT	CASSTGNLNSPLHF
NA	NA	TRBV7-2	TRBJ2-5	TGTGCCAGCAGCTTAGTGTATAGCGACCAAGAGACCCAGTACTTC	CASSLVYSDQETQYF
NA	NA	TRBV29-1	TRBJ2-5	TGCAGCGTTGAAAAGGAAGCCGGAGGGGAGACCCAGTACTTC	CSVEKEAGGETQYF
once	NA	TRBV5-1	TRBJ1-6	TGCGCCAGCAGCGAGGGACGGGATAATTCACCCCTCCACTTT	CASSEGRDNSPLHF
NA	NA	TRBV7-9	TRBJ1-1	TGTGCCAGCAGCTATACGGTGAACACTGAAGCTTTCTTT	CASSYTVNTEAFF
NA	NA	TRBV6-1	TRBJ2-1	TGTGCCAGCAGTGATAGTGCCATTTCCTACAATGAGCAGTTCTTC	CASSDSAISYNEQFF
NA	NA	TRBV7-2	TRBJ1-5	TGTGCCAGCAGCTTAGATCCAGGTCAGCCCCAGCATTTT	CASSLDPGQPQHF
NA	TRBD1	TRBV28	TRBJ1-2	TGTGCCAGCAGTTTATGGGCAGGGGGCGGAGGCTACACCTTC	CASSLWAGGGGYTF
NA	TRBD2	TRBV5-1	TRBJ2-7	TGCGCCAGCAAAACACTAGCGGGAGCCTACGAGCAGTACTTC	CASKTLAGAYEQYF
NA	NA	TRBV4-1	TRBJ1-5	TGCGCCAGCAGCCAAACGACTGGTGGGAGCAATCAGCCCCAGCATTTT	CASSQTTGGSNQPQHF
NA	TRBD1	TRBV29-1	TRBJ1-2	TGCAGCGTTGAAGATATCAAATTGACAGGGCAGGTTTACTCCAATGGCTACACCTTC	CSVEDIKLTGQVYSNGYTF
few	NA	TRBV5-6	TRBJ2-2	TGTGCCAGCAGCTTGGCCCGAACCGGGGAGCTGTTTTTT	CASSLARTGELFF
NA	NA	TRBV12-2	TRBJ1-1	TGTGCAAGTCGCCACGCTCCACTACGAAGAGCGGACACTGAAGCTTTCTTT	CASRHAPLRRADTEAFF
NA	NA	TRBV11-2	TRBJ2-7	TGTGCCAGCAGCCCAGCAGGGTACACCTACGAGCAGTACTTC	CASSPAGYTYEQYF
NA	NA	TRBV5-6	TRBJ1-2	TGTGCCAGCAGCTTGGGTTCTTTTATGGACTATGGCTACACCTTC	CASSLGSFMDYGYTF
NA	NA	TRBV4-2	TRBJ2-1	TGTGCCAGCAGCCAAGATACTGGGGGGGCAGGGAATGAGCAGTTCTTC	CASSQDTGGAGNEQFF
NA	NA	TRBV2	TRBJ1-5	TGTGCCAGCAGTTCTAGGGAGGCTCAGCCCCAGCATTTT	CASSSREAQPQHF
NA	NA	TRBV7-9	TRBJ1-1	TGTGCCAGCAGCTTAAAGGGGGGCACTGAAGCTTTCTTT	CASSLKGGTEAFF
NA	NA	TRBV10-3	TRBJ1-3	TGTGCCATCAGTGAGTCTATACAGGGAGTCGGTGGAAACACCATATATTTT	CAISESIQGVGGNTIYF
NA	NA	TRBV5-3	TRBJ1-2	TGTGCCAGAAGCTTGGTAGGCGGGAAAGGTGGCTACACCTTC	CARSLVGGKGGYTF
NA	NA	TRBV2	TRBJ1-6	TGTGCCAGCACCTTACAGGGACCTTACTATAATTCACCCCTCCACTTT	CASTLQGPYYNSPLHF
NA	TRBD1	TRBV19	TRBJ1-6	TGTGCCAGCTCTACGGGACAGGGTTTCTCACCCCTCCACTTT	CASSTGQGFSPLHF
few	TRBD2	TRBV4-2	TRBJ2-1	TGTGCCAGCAGCCAGACTAGCTACGAGCAGTTCTTC	CASSQTSYEQFF
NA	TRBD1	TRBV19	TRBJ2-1	TGTGCCAGTAGTATACCGACGGACAGGGCCAATGAGCAGTTCTTC	CASSIPTDRANEQFF
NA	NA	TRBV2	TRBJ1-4	TGTGCCAGCAGTTACACAGTTGGCGAAAAACTGTTTTTT	CASSYTVGEKLFF
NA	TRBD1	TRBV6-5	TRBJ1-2	TGTGCCAGCAGGACAGGGGGAGACTATGGCTACACCTTC	CASRTGGDYGYTF
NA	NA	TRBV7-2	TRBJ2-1	TGTGCCAGCAGCTTAGTGTCCAGCCCCAATGAGCAGTTCTTC	CASSLVSSPNEQFF
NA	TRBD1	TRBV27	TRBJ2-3	TGTGCCAGCTGGAAGCCCGGGACAGGGGGCGCGCATACGCAGTATTTT	CASWKPGTGGAHTQYF
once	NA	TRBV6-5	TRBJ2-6	TGTGCCAGCACCCCTTACTCTGGGGCCAACGTCCTGACTTTC	CASTPYSGANVLTF
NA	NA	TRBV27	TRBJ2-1	TGTGCCAGCAAGAGACACGAGGTTCCCGGAGGGACCTACAATGAGCAGTTCTTC	CASKRHEVPGGTYNEQFF
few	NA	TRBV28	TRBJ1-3	TGTGCCAGCAGGACCCCAGTGAACACCATATATTTT	CASRTPVNTIYF
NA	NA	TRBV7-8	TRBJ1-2	TGTGCCAGCAGCTTAGCGTATGAGTACTATGGCTACACCTTC	CASSLAYEYYGYTF
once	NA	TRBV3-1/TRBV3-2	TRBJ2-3	TGTGCCAGCAGCCAAGATCCGGGCCGAGCGGATACGCAGTATTTT	CASSQDPGRADTQYF
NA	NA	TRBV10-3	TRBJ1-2	TGTGCCATCAGTGGGGGGCAGAAAACTAACTATGGCTACACCTTC	CAISGGQKTNYGYTF
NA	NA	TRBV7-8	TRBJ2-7	TGTGCCAGCAGCTTAAAATGGTACGAGCAGTACTTC	CASSLKWYEQYF
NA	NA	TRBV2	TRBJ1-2	TGTGCCAGCAAACAGGTGGACTATGGCTACACCTTC	CASKQVDYGYTF